This T cell receptor (beta chain) came from a study of blood T cell repertoires in COVID-19. Looking at the study overall: Samples came from the United States, Italy and Spain, spanning acute and convalescent COVID-19. T cells, B-cell-depleted T cells, or PBMCs provided the cDNA or gDNA that served as material.

This clone appeared a few times. Trimming shortened V by 3 bases and J by 5 bases, and 10 bases separated the two germline ends. The CDR3 runs to 13 residues. Authors' data handling: Researchers report that nucleated cell counts were estimated from reference gene primer amplification. The data were produced by immunoSEQ multiplex PCR, yet TCRdb's version contains in-frame clones alone and is incomplete. That table supplies the V and J calls and clone size; D and trimming were determined from the DNA. Of over 50,000 clones listed, roughly nine tenths are singletons. The receptor was derived from a woman aged 55-70 years with active or convalescent COVID-19. The chain joins TRBV12-3 or TRBV12-4 to TRBJ1-1, with no clear D. Material for sequencing was peripheral blood. CDR3 DNA: TGTGCCAGCAGTTTTTCGGGAGGGACTGAAGCTTTCTTT. Translation: CASSFSGGTEAFF.